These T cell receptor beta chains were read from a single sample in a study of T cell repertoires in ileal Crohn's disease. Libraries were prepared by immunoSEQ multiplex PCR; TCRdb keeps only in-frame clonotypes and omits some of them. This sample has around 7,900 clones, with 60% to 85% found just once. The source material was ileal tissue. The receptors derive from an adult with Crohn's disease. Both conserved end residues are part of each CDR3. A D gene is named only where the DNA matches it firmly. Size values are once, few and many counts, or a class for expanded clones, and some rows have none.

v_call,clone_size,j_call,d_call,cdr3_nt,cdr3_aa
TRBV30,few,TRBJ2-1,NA,TGTGCCTTACGTCCAGTAGGGGGGGGGTACAATGAGCAGTTCTTC,CALRPVGGGYNEQFF
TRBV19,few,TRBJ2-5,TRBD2,TGTGCCAGCAGCAAGCGGGGGGCGGGGGAGACCCAGTACTTC,CASSKRGAGETQYF
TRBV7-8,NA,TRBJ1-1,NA,TGTGCCAGCAGCCTTATGAGCGGGCAGCTCACCGCTGAAGCTTTCTTT,CASSLMSGQLTAEAFF
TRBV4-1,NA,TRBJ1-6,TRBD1,TGCGCCAGCACGGACAGGGAGGGATCACCCCTCCACTTT,CASTDREGSPLHF
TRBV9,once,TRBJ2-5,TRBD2,TGTGCCAGCAGCGCTCAGGGACTAGCGGGTGTGGAGACCCAGTACTTC,CASSAQGLAGVETQYF
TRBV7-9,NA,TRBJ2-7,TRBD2,TGTGCCAGCAGCCCCCGACTAGCGGGGCAGGACGAGCAGTACTTC,CASSPRLAGQDEQYF
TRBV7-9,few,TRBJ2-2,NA,TGTGCCAGCAGCTCGCAGGGGCAGGTCGGGGAGCTGTTTTTT,CASSSQGQVGELFF
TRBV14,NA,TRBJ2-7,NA,TGTGCCAGCAGCCGTTCGGGTCTTTCTTCCTACGAGCAGTACTTC,CASSRSGLSSYEQYF
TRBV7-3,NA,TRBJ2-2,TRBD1,TGTGCCAGCAGCCCGACAGGGGGCGGGGAGCTGTTTTTT,CASSPTGGGELFF
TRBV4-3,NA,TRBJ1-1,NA,TGCGCCAGCAGCCAAGATAAACGACAGTTTGAAGCTTTCTTT,CASSQDKRQFEAFF
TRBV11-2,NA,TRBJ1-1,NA,TGTGCCAGCAGCTCCACCCAAGGGAGGAACACTGAAGCTTTCTTT,CASSSTQGRNTEAFF
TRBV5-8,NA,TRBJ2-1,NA,TGTGCCAGCAGCCGTAGTGCGGCGTACAATGAGCAGTTCTTC,CASSRSAAYNEQFF
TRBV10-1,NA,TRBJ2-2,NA,TGCGCCAGCAGTGAGGATGGCCTTGCGAACACCGGGGAGCTGTTTTTT,CASSEDGLANTGELFF
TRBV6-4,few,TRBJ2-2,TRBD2,TGTGCCAGCAGTGAGCGGGGGGGCACCGGGGAGCTGTTTTTT,CASSERGGTGELFF
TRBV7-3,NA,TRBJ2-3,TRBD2,TGTGCCAGCAGCTTAACTTGGGGGGGAACAGATACGCAGTATTTT,CASSLTWGGTDTQYF
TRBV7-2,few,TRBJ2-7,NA,TGTGCCAGCAGCCGTACCTACGAGCAGTACTTC,CASSRTYEQYF
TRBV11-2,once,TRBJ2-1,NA,TGTGCCAGCAGCTTAAGGGCAGGGAACCTCCATGAGCAGTTCTTC,CASSLRAGNLHEQFF
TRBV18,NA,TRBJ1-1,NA,TGTGCCAGCTCACCAGATAGCATGAACACTGAAGCTTTCTTT,CASSPDSMNTEAFF
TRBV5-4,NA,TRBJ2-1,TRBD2,TGTGCCAGCGAGGCCTGGCGGGGGGCCTACAATGAGCAGTTCTTC,CASEAWRGAYNEQFF
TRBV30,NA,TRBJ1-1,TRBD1,TGTGCCTGGAGTGGATCCCTTCGGACAGGAAAAGCTTTCTTT,CAWSGSLRTGKAFF
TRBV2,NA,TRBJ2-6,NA,TGTGCCAGCAGGCCTGACGAGGGTGGTTCTGGGGCCAACGTCCTGACTTTC,CASRPDEGGSGANVLTF
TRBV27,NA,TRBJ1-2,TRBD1,TGTGCCAGCAGTGTCAGGGGGGCCTATGGCTACACCTTC,CASSVRGAYGYTF
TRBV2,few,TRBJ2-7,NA,TGTGCCAGCAGTGAGTCAGCGGGTGCATCGAAGTACTTC,CASSESAGASKYF
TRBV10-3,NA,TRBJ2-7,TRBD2,TGTGCCATCACTCGGACTAGCGAAGCCTACGAGCAGTACTTC,CAITRTSEAYEQYF
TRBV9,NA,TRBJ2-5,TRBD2,TGTGCCAGCAGCCCTCAAGGACTAGCGCAAGAGACCCAGTACTTC,CASSPQGLAQETQYF
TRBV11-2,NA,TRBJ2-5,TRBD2,TGTGCCAGCAGCCGCGGACTAGAATCAAAGACCCAGTACTTC,CASSRGLESKTQYF
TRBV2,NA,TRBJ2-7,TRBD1,TGTGCCAGCAGTGACGCCGAGACAGGGCCCTACGAGCAGTACTTC,CASSDAETGPYEQYF
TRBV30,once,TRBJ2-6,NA,TGTGCCTGGAAACTCCAATCTGGGGCCAACGTCCTGACTTTC,CAWKLQSGANVLTF
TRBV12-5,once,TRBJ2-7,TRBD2,TGTGCTAGTGGTTCGGATGCGTCGGGACTAGCGGGGGGGCTATACCCCTACGAGCAGTACTTC,CASGSDASGLAGGLYPYEQYF
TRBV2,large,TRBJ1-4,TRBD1,TGTGCCAGCCAGGGGACAGATAATGAAAAACTGTTTTTT,CASQGTDNEKLFF
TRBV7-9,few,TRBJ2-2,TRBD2,TGTGCCAGCAGCCAGCTAGCGGCCACCGGGGAGCTGTTTTTT,CASSQLAATGELFF
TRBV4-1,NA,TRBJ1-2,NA,TGCGCCAGCAGCCAAGACCTCACTTCCGGGACTTATTATGGCTACACCTTC,CASSQDLTSGTYYGYTF
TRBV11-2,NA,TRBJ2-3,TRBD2,TGTGCCAGCAGCCAACGGACTAGCGGGGGGGTTGGAGATACGCAGTATTTT,CASSQRTSGGVGDTQYF
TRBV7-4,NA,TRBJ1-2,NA,TGTGCCAGCAGCTTACCCCACGGGAGGGAACAACCCTATGGCTACACCTTC,CASSLPHGREQPYGYTF
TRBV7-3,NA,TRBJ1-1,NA,TGTGCCAGCAGTTTACTGGGGGGGGGCACTGAAGCTTTCTTT,CASSLLGGGTEAFF
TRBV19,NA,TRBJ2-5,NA,TGTGCCAGTAGTCCCTGGGCAGGGCGCGAGACCCAGTACTTC,CASSPWAGRETQYF
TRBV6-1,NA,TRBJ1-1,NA,TGTGCCAGCAGTGATAAAGTCGTTGGAGGGATGGCTGAAGCTTTCTTT,CASSDKVVGGMAEAFF